A single sample gave rise to the 22 T cell receptor beta chains below, sequenced in a study of neurological immune-mediated disorders (dated by TCRdb to between 2018 and 2021). Libraries came from 5' RACE. Sequenced on an Illumina HiSeq 2500. TCRdb redid the processing of the public reads, applying fastp at Q25 and MiXCR, and retained in-frame beta chains. Rows merge per CDR3 protein into single entries with the most common DNA and genes. For this sample there are under 60,000 distinct CDR3 sequences; more than 20% appear just once. In total, the top ten clones hold about 23% of the sample. The material sequenced was PBMCs. The source of these receptors is a woman between 70 and 85 years old in good health.

CDR3 loop: CASSLSYTGELFF. Here the CDR3 DNA reads TGTGCCAGCAGCTTGTCGTACACCGGGGAGCTGTTTTTT. The J gene is TRBJ2-2, the V gene TRBV7-7, with D uncertain. This CDR3 comprises 13 residues. Trimming stripped 3 bases from V and 3 bases from J, with 5 bases between. Germline lookup yields CDR1 SSHAT and CDR2 FNYEAQ (reference sequence).

This clonotype was seen at least ten times. V gene TRBV5-1 combines with J gene TRBJ2-2, with a weak D call TRBD1 (5 bases). The CDR3 is 14 amino acids. CDR1 is SGHRS and CDR2 is YFSETQ in the germline V gene. Between the trimmed V and J ends, which lost 4 bases and 1 base, there was a span of 8 bases. CDR3 DNA: TGCGCCAGCAGCCTTGGACAGAACACCGGGGAGCTGTTTTTT. Protein sequence: CASSLGQNTGELFF.

This clonotype was picked up one time. A much bigger clone sits one base away, suggesting this may be a read error. The chain employs TRBV20-1 and TRBJ2-3; D unresolved. Germline V CDR1 and CDR2: DFQATT, SNEGSKA (reference sequence). Trimming shortened V by 6 bases and J by 3 bases, and 13 bases separated the two germline ends. The CDR3 totals 13 residues. CDR3 amino acids: CSAHRLGTDTQYF. Here the CDR3 DNA reads TGCAGTGCCCACCGGTTGGGGACAGATACGCAGTATTTT.

This clonotype was detected many times. This chain connects TRBV24-1 to TRBJ2-2, with D possibly TRBD2 on 6 matching bases. There are 14 residues in the CDR3. V shed 10 bases and J shed 6 bases, with 17 bases lying between them. Germline V gene sequence: CDR1 KGHDR, CDR2 SFDVKD. CDR3 sequence (DNA): TGTGCCACGGGGCGGGAAGCGGTGCCCGGGGAGCTGTTTTTT. Its translation: CATGREAVPGELFF.

V gene TRBV5-4 combines with J gene TRBJ2-1; no firm D call. The CDR3 contains 15 residues. Germline assignment: CDR1 SGHNT and CDR2 YYREEE (reference sequence). V was clipped by 0 bases and J by 2 bases, with 9 bases between them. The CDR3 loop is CASSLGLPPYNEQFF. The CDR3 nucleotides are TGTGCCAGCAGCTTGGGGCTACCGCCCTACAATGAGCAGTTCTTC.

This clonotype was picked up many times. The CDR3: CASSLELAGTQYF. CDR3 DNA: TGTGCCAGCAGCTTGGAACTAGCTGGGACCCAGTACTTC. This chain joins TRBV5-6 and TRBJ2-5; maybe TRBD2 (6 bases). Per germline, CDR1 SGHDT and CDR2 YYEEEE. V was cut by 0 bases and J by 7 bases, with 10 bases left in between. CDR3 length: 13 amino acids.

The chain recombines TRBV20-1 with TRBJ2-3; 8 positions match TRBD1. The germline gives CDR1 DFQATT, CDR2 SNEGSKA (reference sequence). The CDR3 is 14 amino acids. J gave up 4 bases and V 4 bases, and 7 bases lay outside the gene matches. Here the CDR3 reads CSANPPGGADTQYF. The CDR3 DNA reads as TGCAGTGCTAATCCTCCAGGGGGCGCAGATACGCAGTATTTT.

This clonotype was recorded many times. The rearrangement joins TRBV28 to TRBJ2-1; 9 bases match TRBD1. CDR1 and CDR2 (germline): MDHEN, SYDVKM. With V trimmed by 7 bases and J by 0 bases, 19 bases remained unmatched. The CDR3 covers 20 residues. This CDR3 is CASTPPPGTGIGSSYNEQFF. The CDR3 nucleotides are TGTGCCAGCACCCCCCCACCCGGGACAGGGATTGGAAGCTCCTACAATGAGCAGTTCTTC.

This clonotype was counted only a few times. The chain has TRBV12-3 or TRBV12-4 and TRBJ1-1; weak D call: TRBD1 (6 bases). Trimming cost V 1 base and J 5 bases, with 11 bases left between them. The CDR3 is 14 residues long. The CDR3: CASSLGQEWTEAFF. In nucleotides, the CDR3 is TGTGCCAGCAGTTTAGGACAGGAATGGACTGAAGCTTTCTTT.

The rearrangement links TRBV2 to TRBJ2-7, with unresolved D. V gave up 5 bases and J gave up 5 bases, with 7 bases separating them. This CDR3 comprises 11 residues. CDR1 and CDR2 from the germline V gene are SNHLY and FYNNEI. The CDR3 here is CASSYYDEQYF. CDR3 in DNA: TGTGCCAGCAGTTACTATGACGAGCAGTACTTC.

This clonotype showed up many times. The rearrangement links TRBV20-1 to TRBJ1-1; D not resolved. CDR1 is DFQATT, CDR2 SNEGSKA, per germline (reference sequence). V lost 5 bases and J lost 0, with 13 bases in between. This CDR3 region has 14 residues. In DNA form, the CDR3 reads TGCAGTGCTCCGACTAAAACCTTGAACACTGAAGCTTTCTTT. Translated: CSAPTKTLNTEAFF.

This clonotype was seen repeatedly, ten times or more. The chain links TRBV29-1 to TRBJ1-1; D possibly corresponds to TRBD1 (6 bases). The CDR3 is 15 amino acids. Germline assignment: CDR1 SQVTM and CDR2 ANQGSEA. The V end lost 7 bases, the J end lost 0 bases, and 18 bases lay between the germline ends. CDR3 residues: CSAQWGAGMNTEAFF. The DNA of the CDR3 is TGCAGCGCCCAATGGGGGGCGGGTATGAACACTGAAGCTTTCTTT.

The table lists this clonotype with many counts. The chain recombines TRBV5-1 with TRBJ2-5; D not certain. V lost 2 bases and J lost 5, with 19 bases in between. This CDR3 has 16 residues. Germline V gene lookup returns CDR1 SGHRS and CDR2 YFSETQ. CDR3 protein: CASSFRELGKTETQYF. The CDR3 DNA follows: TGCGCCAGCAGCTTCCGAGAACTGGGCAAGACTGAGACCCAGTACTTC.

This clonotype has a count of ten or more. V and J are TRBV5-1 and TRBJ2-5; possible D gene TRBD1, 6 bases. V lost 4 bases and J 5 bases, leaving 12 bases between the germline ends. The CDR3 extends over 13 amino acids. The V gene's germline CDR1 is SGHRS and CDR2 YFSETQ. The DNA for the CDR3 is TGCGCCAGCAGCCTCGGACAGTGGGAGACCCAGTACTTC. Translation: CASSLGQWETQYF.

The CDR3: CASSFGGGETQYF. CDR3 nucleotide sequence: TGTGCCAGCAGCTTCGGGGGGGGTGAGACCCAGTACTTC. The chain recombines TRBV7-9 with TRBJ2-5; 8 bases match TRBD2. The CDR3 covers 13 residues. V was clipped by 3 bases and J by 5 bases; unmatched bases: 2. CDR1 SEHNR and CDR2 FQNEAQ come from the germline V gene (reference sequence).

The rearrangement links TRBV5-4 to TRBJ1-3; no definite D call. CDR3 length equals 15 residues. Trimming shortened V by 4 bases and J by 3 bases, and 14 bases separated the two germline ends. Germline-derived CDR1 and CDR2 are SGHNT and YYREEE (reference sequence). CDR3 protein: CASSRGGDNGNTIYF. CDR3 in DNA: TGTGCCAGCAGCCGAGGAGGAGATAATGGAAACACCATATATTTT.

This rearrangement joins TRBV20-1 to TRBJ2-1, with D unclear. V lost 4 bases and J lost 2, with 15 bases in between. The CDR3 length is 15 residues. CDR1 DFQATT and CDR2 SNEGSKA come from the germline V gene (reference sequence). The CDR3 DNA is TGCAGTGCTACAGACTCGAGGCGGACCTACAATGAGCAGTTCTTC. Its translation: CSATDSRRTYNEQFF.

This clonotype has a count of ten or more. The rearrangement uses TRBV6-5 and TRBJ1-1, with D possibly matching TRBD1 (5 bases). The CDR3 has 18 amino acids. Looked up from germline, CDR1 is MNHEY and CDR2 is SVGAGI. With 4 bases removed from V and 1 base from J, the gap between germline ends came to 22 bases. CDR3 sequence: CASSSSDMLGWRNTEAFF. DNA for the CDR3: TGTGCCAGCAGTTCCTCGGACATGTTGGGCTGGAGGAACACTGAAGCTTTCTTT.

This clonotype was counted at least ten times. The V gene is TRBV9, the J gene TRBJ2-7; 8 bases map to TRBD1. Trimming took 5 bases from V and 3 from J; bases not matched to a gene: 1. The CDR3 has 12 residues. Germline-derived CDR1 and CDR2 are SGDLS and YYNGEE. CDR3 amino acids: CASRGTGYEQYF. CDR3 sequence (DNA): TGTGCCAGCAGGGGGACAGGCTACGAGCAGTACTTC.

This clonotype turned up a few times. This chain uses TRBV5-1 with TRBJ2-4, with D tentatively TRBD1 or TRBD2 (5 bases each). This CDR3 region has 15 residues. In germline, CDR1 is SGHRS, CDR2 YFSETQ. V lost 0 bases, J lost 0 bases, and 7 bases lay in between. CDR3 bases: TGCGCCAGCAGCTTGGGGGACGGAGCCAAAAACATTCAGTACTTC. Translating gives CASSLGDGAKNIQYF.

There are many counts of this clonotype. The CDR3 DNA reads TGCGCCAGCAGTTACGGGACTCAAAGCACCGGGGAGCTGTTTTTT. This encodes CASSYGTQSTGELFF. J is TRBJ2-2 and V is TRBV5-1; possibly TRBD2 for D (6 bases). The CDR3 loop spans 15 amino acids. The V end was cut by 5 bases, the J end by 4 bases, with 15 bases between. Germline-derived CDR1 and CDR2 are SGHRS and YFSETQ.

This clonotype was detected ten times or more. The chain carries TRBV2 and TRBJ1-2; D remains unclear. The ends were cut back, 1 base at V and 2 bases at J, with 14 bases in the middle. CDR3 length equals 16 residues. Germline V gives CDR1 SNHLY, CDR2 FYNNEI. The CDR3 loop is CASSEGVGGTNYGYTF. DNA of the CDR3: TGTGCCAGCAGTGAAGGGGTTGGCGGTACGAACTATGGCTACACCTTC.